This is a list of T cell receptor beta chains from one sample in a study of blood T cell repertoires in COVID-19. Some clones are missing from TCRdb's copy, which holds only in-frame ones; the method was immunoSEQ multiplex PCR. The sample yields 130,000 to 150,000 clones, approximately 91% seen once. Source material: peripheral blood. These receptors were taken from a human donor in a cohort sampled during active COVID-19. Each CDR3 is given with its conserved first and last residue. Fields, in order: J gene, clone size, D gene, V gene, CDR3 protein, CDR3 DNA. The D gene is left open where the match is weak. Size tells how often a clone was seen (once, few, many) or the class of an expanded clone, and some rows leave it out.

>TRBJ1-2|NA|NA|TRBV6-2/TRBV6-3
CASSPTANYGYTF
TGTGCCAGCAGCCCAACAGCTAACTATGGCTACACCTTC
>TRBJ1-2|NA|NA|TRBV4-2
CASSQPDSIDYGYTF
TGTGCCAGCAGCCAACCCGACAGTATCGACTATGGCTACACCTTC
>TRBJ1-3|NA|TRBD1|TRBV28
CASSLSTGRSGNTIYF
TGTGCCAGCAGTTTATCGACAGGGCGCTCTGGAAACACCATATATTTT
>TRBJ2-7|NA|TRBD2|TRBV4-1
CASSQEFASGPYEQYF
TGCGCCAGCAGCCAAGAGTTCGCTAGCGGGCCCTACGAGCAGTACTTC
>TRBJ2-3|NA|TRBD2|TRBV3-1/TRBV3-2
CASSQGSSASGSTDTQYF
TGTGCCAGCAGCCAAGGATCTTCGGCTAGCGGGAGCACAGATACGCAGTATTTT
>TRBJ2-2|NA|TRBD1|TRBV7-8
CASSTTGGLSGELFF
TGTGCCAGCAGCACGACAGGGGGCCTCTCCGGGGAGCTGTTTTTT
>TRBJ2-7|NA|TRBD2|TRBV28
CASTGGGGRSYEQYF
TGTGCCAGCACTGGCGGGGGGGGACGCTCCTACGAGCAGTACTTC
>TRBJ2-5|NA|NA|TRBV9
CASSLLGGGRLETQYF
TGTGCCAGCAGCCTCCTAGGAGGGGGCCGATTGGAGACCCAGTACTTC
>TRBJ1-4|once|NA|TRBV2
CASIRTAGGSNEKLFF
TGTGCCAGCATCCGAACGGCGGGCGGCTCTAATGAAAAACTGTTTTTT
>TRBJ2-1|NA|TRBD2|TRBV7-6
CASSWGLAGGADEQFF
TGTGCCAGCAGCTGGGGACTAGCGGGAGGAGCCGATGAGCAGTTCTTC
>TRBJ2-2|NA|NA|TRBV5-1
CASSQPGLRTTGELFF
TGCGCCAGCAGCCAACCGGGACTCAGAACAACCGGGGAGCTGTTTTTT
>TRBJ1-2|NA|NA|TRBV6-5
CASRGANYGYTF
TGTGCCAGCCGCGGGGCTAACTATGGCTACACCTTC
>TRBJ2-5|NA|NA|TRBV5-1
CASSFNSQETQYF
TGCGCCAGCAGCTTTAACAGCCAAGAGACCCAGTACTTC
>TRBJ1-1|NA|NA|TRBV5-1
CASSFAGLNTEAFF
TGCGCCAGCAGCTTCGCCGGGTTGAACACTGAAGCTTTCTTT
>TRBJ2-1|NA|NA|TRBV4-3
CASSQDRFNYNEQFF
TGCGCCAGCAGCCAAGACAGGTTTAACTACAATGAGCAGTTCTTC
>TRBJ1-4|few|NA|TRBV9
CASSGLGRGGLFF
TGTGCCAGCAGCGGACTTGGTAGGGGCGGACTGTTTTTT
>TRBJ2-7|NA|TRBD1|TRBV27
CASSLSPAQGAPTYEQYF
TGTGCCAGCAGTTTATCGCCTGCACAGGGGGCCCCAACCTACGAGCAGTACTTC
>TRBJ1-6|once|NA|TRBV5-1
CASSDQQGSYNSPLHF
TGCGCCAGCAGCGACCAACAGGGCTCCTATAATTCACCCCTCCACTTT
>TRBJ2-5|NA|NA|TRBV2
CASSEDGVPQETQYF
TGTGCCAGCAGTGAAGACGGGGTTCCTCAAGAGACCCAGTACTTC
>TRBJ2-1|NA|TRBD2|TRBV24-1
CATSDPLAGVMNEQFF
TGTGCCACCAGTGATCCACTAGCGGGGGTAATGAATGAGCAGTTCTTC
>TRBJ1-4|NA|NA|TRBV4-3
CASSQGRQSATNEKLFF
TGCGCCAGCAGCCAAGGCCGACAGTCCGCAACTAATGAAAAACTGTTTTTT
>TRBJ2-4|NA|NA|TRBV3-1/TRBV3-2
CASSQDQGGIAKNIQYF
TGTGCCAGCAGCCAAGACCAGGGGGGAATAGCCAAAAACATTCAGTACTTC
>TRBJ2-1|NA|TRBD2|TRBV7-3
CASSLNPSGRADEQFF
TGTGCCAGCAGCTTAAACCCCAGCGGGAGGGCCGATGAGCAGTTCTTC
>TRBJ1-4|NA|TRBD1|TRBV5-1
CASSLGTGGDEKLFF
TGCGCCAGCAGCTTGGGGACAGGAGGCGATGAAAAACTGTTTTTT
>TRBJ2-7|NA|NA|TRBV14
CASSSGGPYEQYF
TGTGCCAGCAGCAGTGGGGGCCCCTACGAGCAGTACTTC
>TRBJ1-1|NA|NA|TRBV6-5
CASSYGGRTEAFF
TGTGCCAGCAGTTATGGTGGGCGAACTGAAGCTTTCTTT
>TRBJ1-1|NA|TRBD1|TRBV4-2
CASSPRRGTGHMNTEAFF
TGTGCCAGCAGCCCCCGCCGGGGGACAGGACACATGAACACTGAAGCTTTCTTT
>TRBJ2-7|NA|NA|TRBV2
CASSFHGAYEQYF
TGTGCCAGCAGTTTTCACGGAGCCTACGAGCAGTACTTC